The 32 T cell receptor beta chains below were found in one sample sequenced in a study of tumor and adjacent non-tumor tissue in lung cancer. The library came from three nested PCR rounds adapted from ARM-PCR protocols. TCRdb ran MiXCR on the multiplex PCR reads and lists one entry per CDR3 protein. This table holds about 93,000 distinct CDR3 sequences, about 67% found once. The template was RNA from unsorted bulk tissue. The sample was lung tumor tissue. The receptors come from a man in his 60s with non-small cell lung cancer.

As for this clonotype: One end of the junction varies from germline; a read error may be responsible. V and J are TRBV6-6 and TRBJ1-1; D is uncertain. This CDR3 contains 12 residues. Germline lookup yields CDR1 MNHNY and CDR2 SVGAGI (reference sequence). The CDR3, as DNA: TGTGCCAGCAGCAATAGGAACACTGAAACTTTCTTT. Its translation is CASSNRNTETFF.

Remarks on this clonotype: Lacking the conserved final phenylalanine or tryptophan, this CDR3 likely reflects a read error. The limits of the CDR3 on the DNA are not certain, so only TCRdb's listed CDR3 is given. This chain links TRBV4-2 with TRBJ2-5; the D call of TRBD1 is as the table states it, not checked on the DNA. Germline CDR1 and CDR2: LGHNA and YNFKEQ. Including both end residues, the CDR3 is 16 amino acids long. The CDR3 is CASSQVTRGSQETQYV.

This clonotype has just a few counts. One base away lies a much larger clone, so this may be a sequencing read error. CDR3 sequence (DNA): TGTGCTAGTGGTTATCAGGGGGACAATCAGCCCCAGCATTTT. Amino acid sequence: CASGYQGDNQPQHF. This rearrangement joins TRBV12-5 to TRBJ1-5, with 7 bases that match TRBD1. The trim removed 4 bases at V and 3 bases at J, leaving 3 bases unmatched. This CDR3 region has 14 residues. From germline, CDR1 is LGHNT and CDR2 FRNRAP.

As regards this clonotype: The junction does not match germline at one end; this may be a read error. The CDR3 nucleotides read TGTGTCAGCAGGTCCGGAACATTGAACACCGGGGAGCTGTTTTTT. Encoded protein: CVSRSGTLNTGELFF. The chain carries TRBV6-5 and TRBJ2-2, with no clear D. Germline CDR1 MNHEY, CDR2 SVGAGI. This CDR3 is 15 amino acids long.

Concerning this clonotype itself: One end of the junction fails to match germline, which may point to a read error. The chain joins TRBV12-3 or TRBV12-4 to TRBJ2-2, with D possibly TRBD1 on 6 matching bases. The CDR3 has 16 residues. This chain's CDR3 is CASSLSRDTHPRDLFF. The CDR3 bases are TGTGCCAGCAGTTTATCCCGGGACACTCACCCCAGGGATCTGTTTTTT.

In the case of this clonotype: An end of the junction does not agree with germline; a read error may underlie this. V and J are TRBV5-4 and TRBJ2-1; possible D gene TRBD1, 6 bases. The CDR3 is made up of 15 amino acids. Per the germline V gene, CDR1 is SGHNT and CDR2 is YYREEE (reference sequence). Written as DNA, the CDR3 is TGTGTCAGCAGCTTAGAACAGGGACCGAGGAAAGAGCAGTTCTTC. This encodes CVSSLEQGPRKEQFF.

Note on this clonotype: One junction end disagrees with the germline gene, perhaps due to a read error. The chain links TRBV4-2 to TRBJ2-2; 7 bases line up with TRBD2. This CDR3 has 13 residues. The germline gives CDR1 LGHNA, CDR2 YNFKEQ. The CDR3 DNA reads TGTGCCAGCAACCCGAGCCCCAGCGGGGAGCTGTTATTT. It encodes CASNPSPSGELLF.

The chain links TRBV4-1 to TRBJ2-1, with D hard to call. V lost 1 base, J lost 16 bases, and 20 bases lay in between. CDR3 length: 14 residues. Germline CDR1 and CDR2: MGHRA and YSYEKL. The CDR3 DNA reads TGCGCCAGCAGCCAAGTGCCTACCGCTAATGAGGAATTCTTC. Translating it yields CASSQVPTANEEFF.

In its sample, this clonotype was seen many times. CDR3 in DNA: TGCGCCAGCAGCCAAGATCCAGCGGGAGGCGCCATTGATGAGCAGTTCTTC. Protein product: CASSQDPAGGAIDEQFF. The chain uses TRBV4-3 and TRBJ2-1; TRBD2 aligns across 9 bases. The ends lost 0 bases at V and 8 bases at J; junction bases unmatched: 11. There are 17 residues in the CDR3. The V gene's germline CDR1 is LGHNA and CDR2 YSLEER.

Remarks on this clonotype: A read error is possible here, since a much larger clone lies one base away. V usage is TRBV20-1 and J usage is TRBJ2-3, with TRBD2 matching over 10 bases. With V trimmed by 5 bases and J by 0 bases, 8 bases remained unmatched. Germline loops: CDR1 DFQATT, CDR2 SNEGSKA (reference sequence). There are 16 residues in the CDR3. CDR3 amino acids: CSADSRTSGSTDTQYF. The CDR3 coding sequence is TGCAGTGCTGATTCCAGGACTAGCGGCAGCACAGATACGCAGTATTTT.

This clonotype was detected many times. The chain couples TRBV20-1 to TRBJ2-3, with 7 bases fitting TRBD2. This CDR3 has 13 residues. V lost 3 bases, J lost 4 bases, and 4 bases stayed unmatched. CDR1 and CDR2 (germline): DFQATT, SNEGSKA (reference sequence). In DNA, the CDR3 is TGCAGTGCTAGTGCGGGAGTCCCAGATACGCAGTATTTT. As protein: CSASAGVPDTQYF.

A word on this clonotype: The junction does not match germline at one end; this may be a read error. V is TRBV6-5 and J is TRBJ2-3; D might be TRBD2 (6 bases). The CDR3 has 16 residues. Germline loops: CDR1 MNHEY, CDR2 SVGAGI. CDR3 DNA sequence: TGTGCCAGCAGTTACTCCGAGGCGTGGAGGGCGGATAAGCAGTATTTT. This translates into CASSYSEAWRADKQYF.

This clonotype was counted a few times. V gene TRBV6-5 combines with J gene TRBJ1-3; 12 positions agree with TRBD1. In germline, CDR1 is MNHEY, CDR2 SVGAGI. Losses at the gene ends were 4 bases for V and 11 bases for J; bases not matched to a gene: 9. The CDR3 is made up of 15 amino acids. CDR3 coding DNA: TGTGCCAGCAGTTCCGGGACAGGGGGCCGAGACGCCATATATTTT. This sequence encodes CASSSGTGGRDAIYF.

Of note for this clonotype: A read error may be the cause here, since a much bigger clone is one base away. V gene TRBV29-1 combines with J gene TRBJ2-1, with a possible D match to TRBD1 (7 bases). This CDR3 region has 14 residues. V was clipped by 4 bases and J by 8 bases, with 18 bases between them. From germline, CDR1 is SQVTM and CDR2 ANQGSEA. In nucleotides, the CDR3 is TGCAGCGTTGCGACGTGGAGGGGGCAACATGAGCAGTTCTTC. Translation: CSVATWRGQHEQFF.

With regard to this clonotype: No conserved phenylalanine or tryptophan ends this CDR3, so it is likely a read error. The chain employs TRBV10-3 and TRBJ1-5; TRBD1 aligns across 7 bases. CDR1 is ENHRY, CDR2 SYGVKD, per germline. Trimming took 0 bases from V and 0 from J; bases not matched to a gene: 5. This CDR3 spans 17 amino acids. The CDR3 nucleotides are TGTGCCATCAGTGAGTCGAGGGCAGGGGGTAGCAATCAGCCCCAGCATGTT. This codes for CAISESRAGGSNQPQHV.

This clonotype has a count of ten or more. The CDR3 loop reads CSARVSRATEAFF. CDR3 sequence (DNA): TGCAGTGCTAGAGTTAGCAGGGCCACTGAAGCTTTCTTT. The J gene is TRBJ1-1, the V gene TRBV20-1, with D perhaps matching TRBD1 (5 bases). The germline CDR1 and CDR2 sequences are DFQATT and SNEGSKA (reference sequence). V was cut by 1 base and J by 4 bases, with 10 bases left in between. This CDR3 has 13 amino acids.

This clonotype was detected many times. The chain recombines TRBV6-5 with TRBJ1-2; possibly TRBD1 for D (6 bases). V lost 5 bases to trimming and J lost 5 bases, with 21 bases between them. The CDR3 length is 16 residues. Germline V gene data show CDR1 as MNHEY and CDR2 as SVGAGI. The CDR3 protein is CASSRRGGGRHYGYTF. The CDR3 nucleotides are TGTGCCAGCAGTCGGAGGGGAGGGGGGCGCCATTATGGCTACACCTTC.

This rearrangement joins TRBV7-9 to TRBJ1-1; D is undetermined. The CDR3 covers 13 residues. Germline loops: CDR1 SEHNR, CDR2 FQNEAQ (reference sequence). Trimming left V 5 bases short and J 1 base short, with 8 bases between. Here the CDR3 DNA reads TGTGCCAGCAGCACCCTGGGGAACACTGAAGCTTTCTTT. This translates into CASSTLGNTEAFF.

Worth noting for this clonotype: A junction boundary mismatches the germline segment, possibly from a read error. V and J are TRBV6-5 and TRBJ2-2; possibly TRBD1 for D (6 bases). The V gene's germline CDR1 is MNHEY and CDR2 SVGAGI. This CDR3 region has 12 residues. The CDR3 nucleotides read TGTGCCTCTATTGGGGGCGCCGGGGAGCTGTTATTT. This sequence encodes CASIGGAGELLF.

As for this clonotype: The junction and the germline gene differ at one end; a read error may be behind it. The chain joins TRBV29-1 to TRBJ2-2; perhaps D is TRBD1 or TRBD2 (5 bases each). Germline V gene lookup returns CDR1 SQVTM and CDR2 ANQGSEA. CDR3 size: 14 residues. CDR3: CSVGTRTQTGELFF. CDR3 sequence (DNA): TGCAGCGTAGGTACCAGGACACAGACCGGGGAGTTGTTTTTT.

Of note for this clonotype: A junction end diverges from the germline sequence, so it may reflect a read error. The CDR3 DNA reads TGTGCCAGCAGTTCCTGGACGGTTAACACCGTGAAGCTGTTATTT. Amino acid sequence: CASSSWTVNTVKLLF. This chain connects TRBV12-3 or TRBV12-4 to TRBJ2-2; D remains unclear. The CDR3 is made up of 15 amino acids.

A few counts support this clonotype. A much larger clone sits a single nucleotide away, making a read error possible. The rearrangement uses TRBV2 and TRBJ2-3; D is possibly TRBD1 or TRBD2 (5 bases each). This CDR3 has 14 amino acids. The germline V gene has CDR1 SNHLY and CDR2 FYNNEI. V shed 10 bases and J shed 0 bases, with 14 bases lying between them. The CDR3 here is CATRGPASTDTQYF. CDR3 DNA sequence: TGTGCCACACGGGGCCCCGCTAGCACAGATACGCAGTATTTT. Full variable domain (missing parts from reference TRBV2 and TRBJ2-3): EPEVTQTPSHQVTQMGQEVILRCVPISNHLYFYWYRQILGQKVEFLVSFYNNEISEKSEIFDDQFSVERPDGSNFTLKIRSTKLEDSAMYFCATRGPASTDTQYFGPGTRLTVL.

This clonotype was found once. V gene TRBV12-3 or TRBV12-4 combines with J gene TRBJ2-2, with D uncertain. This CDR3 has 16 residues. The germline V and J ends were trimmed by 5 bases and 2 bases, with 15 bases remaining between them. CDR3 in DNA: TGTGCCAGCAGTCCCCTGAGCCGCGCAAACACCGGGGAGCTGTTTTTT. It is translated as CASSPLSRANTGELFF.

Remarks on this clonotype: A much more abundant neighbour one base away suggests this may be a read error. The V call is TRBV12-3 or TRBV12-4, the J call TRBJ2-2, with a tentative D call TRBD2 (5 bases). This CDR3 spans 14 amino acids. CDR3 sequence reads: CASSSLHVTGELLF. The CDR3, as DNA: TGTGCCAGCAGTTCCCTACACGTCACCGGGGAGCTGCTTTTT.

The rearrangement uses TRBV5-5 and TRBJ1-1; D is unresolved. Germline V lookup: CDR1 SGHKS, CDR2 YYEKEE (reference sequence). The CDR3 sequence is 15 residues long. CDR3 in amino acids: CTISLGGRMNTEAFF. CDR3 in DNA: TGTACCATCAGCTTGGGTGGCAGAATGAACACTGAAGCTTTCTTT.

This chain uses TRBV5-1 with TRBJ2-3; the D gene is possibly TRBD2 (6 bases). V was cut by 0 bases and J by 2 bases, with 7 bases left in between. CDR3 length equals 14 residues. Germline CDR1 is SGHRS and CDR2 is YFSETQ. The CDR3 DNA reads as TGCGCCAGCAGCTTGGGCGGGATCACAGATACGCAGTATTTT. Amino acid sequence: CASSLGGITDTQYF. Supplemented by reference TRBV5-1 and TRBJ2-3, the full variable domain reads KAGVTQTPRYLIKTRGQQVTLSCSPISGHRSVSWYQQTPGQGLQFLFEYFSETQRNKGNFPGRFSGRQFSNSRSEMNVSTLELGDSALYLCASSLGGITDTQYFGPGTRLTVL.

This clonotype was detected many times. The chain uses TRBV20-1 and TRBJ2-1; TRBD2 matches 7 bases. The CDR3 totals 13 residues. Germline V CDR1 and CDR2: DFQATT, SNEGSKA (reference sequence). The V gene end was trimmed by 5 bases and the J gene end by 5 bases; junction bases not matched to a gene: 6. The CDR3 DNA sequence: TGCAGTGCTTGCCCTACTAGCGACAATGAGCAGTTCTTC. Its protein is CSACPTSDNEQFF.

In its sample, this clonotype was seen many times. This chain connects TRBV7-9 to TRBJ2-5; no reliable D call. Germline assignment: CDR1 SEHNR and CDR2 FQNEAQ (reference sequence). The CDR3 has 12 residues. V lost 5 bases and J 5 bases, leaving 9 bases between the germline ends. Here the CDR3 reads CASSPGRETQYF. DNA of the CDR3: TGTGCCAGCAGCCCCGGTAGGGAGACCCAGTACTTC.

Note on this clonotype: No conserved phenylalanine or tryptophan ends this CDR3, so it is likely a read error. It is unclear where the CDR3 begins or ends on the DNA, so no DNA is shown, and the CDR3 is as TCRdb lists it. This chain uses TRBV6-5 with TRBJ1-6; the D call TRBD1 from the table was never checked on the DNA. CDR1 is MNHEY and CDR2 is SVGAGI in the germline V gene. The CDR3 comprises 14 residues, both ends counted. CDR3 loop: CASNRGSYNSTFHY.

Comments on this clonotype: A read error may account for a junction end that differs from germline. CDR3 coding DNA: TGCAGCGTTGGAGGAACTTTCCTCTCCTACAATGAGCAGTTATTC. Translating gives CSVGGTFLSYNEQLF. V gene TRBV29-1 combines with J gene TRBJ2-1; D is unresolved. CDR3 length: 15 amino acids. CDR1 SQVTM and CDR2 ANQGSEA come from the germline V gene.

Worth noting for this clonotype: Since the CDR3 does not end with the conserved phenylalanine or tryptophan, this likely comes from a read error. V gene TRBV29-1 combines with J gene TRBJ2-2; D ambiguous. CDR3 length: 13 residues. The germline V gene encodes CDR1 SQVTM and CDR2 ANQGSEA. The CDR3 DNA is TGCAGCGTAGCCGCGTCGAACACAGGGGAGCTGTTTTCT. Its protein product is CSVAASNTGELFS.

In this sample, this clonotype turned up once. This could be a read error, since a much larger clone is one nucleotide away. The rearrangement links TRBV5-1 to TRBJ2-1, with 7 bases that match TRBD2. The germline CDR1 and CDR2 sequences are SGHRS and YFSETQ. The CDR3 has 14 amino acids. The CDR3 DNA follows: TGCGTCAGCAGCGGGGCAAGTTTCTACAATGAGCAGTTCTTC. It translates to CVSSGASFYNEQFF.